The clone carrying this T cell receptor beta chain was detected a few times. The data are from a study of regulatory T cells in long-lasting Graves disease. Researchers made TCR beta libraries by using iRepertoire HTBI primers and running Arm-PCR on CDR3 regions. TCRdb used MiXCR to reprocess the multiplex PCR reads, holding one entry per CDR3 protein. The sample has around 500,000 distinct CDR3 sequences; roughly 14% are singletons. Trimming removed 6 bases from V and 7 bases from J; junction bases left unmatched: 4. This CDR3 is built from 12 residues. Germline values: CDR1 DFQATT, CDR2 SNEGSKA (reference sequence). Sample time point: newly diagnosed GD, antithyroid drugs for less than 3 months. Extracted RNA from PBMCs served as the source of the TCR library. This same sample was also taken into another study, of T cells in Graves' hyperthyroidism and ophthalmopathy.

This TCR was sampled from a man in his thirties or forties with Graves disease. Sequenced here: peripheral blood mononuclear cells (PBMCs), sampled at new diagnosis, from a patient treated with antithyroid drugs. The V gene is TRBV20-1, the J gene TRBJ1-2, with 11 bases matching TRBD1. CDR3: CSAGQGAGGYTF. CDR3 coding DNA: TGCAGTGCCGGACAGGGGGCGGGTGGCTACACCTTC.